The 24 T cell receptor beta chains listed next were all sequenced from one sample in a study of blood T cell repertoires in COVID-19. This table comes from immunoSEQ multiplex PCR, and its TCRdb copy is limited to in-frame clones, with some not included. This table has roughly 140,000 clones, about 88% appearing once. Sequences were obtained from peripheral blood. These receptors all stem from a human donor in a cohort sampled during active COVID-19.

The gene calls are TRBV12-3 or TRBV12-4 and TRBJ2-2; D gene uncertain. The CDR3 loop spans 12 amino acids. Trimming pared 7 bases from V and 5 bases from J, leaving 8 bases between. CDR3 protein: CASTQLTGELFF. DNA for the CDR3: TGTGCCAGCACCCAATTGACCGGGGAGCTGTTTTTT.

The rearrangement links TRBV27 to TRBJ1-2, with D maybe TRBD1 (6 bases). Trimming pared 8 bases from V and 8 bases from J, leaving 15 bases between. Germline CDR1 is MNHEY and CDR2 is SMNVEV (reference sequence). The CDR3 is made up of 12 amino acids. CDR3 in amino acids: CASRGALEGYTF. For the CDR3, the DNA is TGTGCCAGCCGGGGGGCTCTAGAAGGCTACACCTTC.

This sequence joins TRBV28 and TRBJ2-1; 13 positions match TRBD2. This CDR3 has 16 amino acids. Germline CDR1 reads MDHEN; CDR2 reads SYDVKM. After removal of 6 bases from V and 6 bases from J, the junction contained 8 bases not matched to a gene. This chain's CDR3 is CASRDPGLAGVNEQFF. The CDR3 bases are TGTGCCAGCAGAGATCCAGGACTAGCGGGAGTCAATGAGCAGTTCTTC. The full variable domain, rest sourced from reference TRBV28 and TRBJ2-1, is DVKVTQSSRYLVKRTGEKVFLECVQDMDHENMFWYRQDPGLGLRLIYFSYDVKMKEKGDIPEGYSVSREKKERFSLILESASTNQTSMYLCASRDPGLAGVNEQFFGPGTRLTVL.

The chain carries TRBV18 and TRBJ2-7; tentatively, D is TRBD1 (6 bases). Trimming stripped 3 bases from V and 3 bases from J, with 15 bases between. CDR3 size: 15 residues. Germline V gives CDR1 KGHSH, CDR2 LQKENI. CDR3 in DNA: TGTGCCAGCTCACCGACCAGACAGGTTAACTACGAGCAGTACTTC. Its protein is CASSPTRQVNYEQYF. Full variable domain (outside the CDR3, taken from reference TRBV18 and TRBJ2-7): NAGVMQNPRHLVRRRGQEARLRCSPMKGHSHVYWYRQLPEEGLKFMVYLQKENIIDESGMPKERFSAEFPKEGPSILRIQQVVRGDSAAYFCASSPTRQVNYEQYFGPGTRLTVT.

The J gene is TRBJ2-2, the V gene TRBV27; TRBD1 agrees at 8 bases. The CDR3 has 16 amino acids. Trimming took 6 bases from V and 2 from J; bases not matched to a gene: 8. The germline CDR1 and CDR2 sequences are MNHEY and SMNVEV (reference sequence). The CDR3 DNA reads TGTGCCAGCAGACCCCAGGGGGCGCAAAACACCGGGGAGCTGTTTTTT. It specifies CASRPQGAQNTGELFF.

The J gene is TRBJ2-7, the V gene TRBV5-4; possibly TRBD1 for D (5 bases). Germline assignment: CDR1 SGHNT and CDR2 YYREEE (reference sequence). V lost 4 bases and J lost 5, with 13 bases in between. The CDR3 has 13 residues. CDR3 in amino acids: CASSRMGQDEQYF. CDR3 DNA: TGTGCCAGCAGCCGGATGGGGCAAGACGAGCAGTACTTC. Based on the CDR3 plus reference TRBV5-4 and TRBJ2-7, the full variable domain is ETGVTQSPTHLIKTRGQQVTLRCSSQSGHNTVSWYQQALGQGPQFIFQYYREEENGRGNFPPRFSGLQFPNYSSELNVNALELDDSALYLCASSRMGQDEQYFGPGTRLTVT.

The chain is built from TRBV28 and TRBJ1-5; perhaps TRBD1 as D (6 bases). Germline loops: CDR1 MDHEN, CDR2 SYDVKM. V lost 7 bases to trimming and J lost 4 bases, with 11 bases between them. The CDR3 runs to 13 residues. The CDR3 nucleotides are TGTGCCAGCACCCGACAGGCAAATCAGCCCCAGCATTTT. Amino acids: CASTRQANQPQHF.

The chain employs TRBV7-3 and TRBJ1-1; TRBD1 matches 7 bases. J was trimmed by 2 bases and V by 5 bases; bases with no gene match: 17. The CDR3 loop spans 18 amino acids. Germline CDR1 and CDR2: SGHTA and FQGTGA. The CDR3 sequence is CASSPHPTLQGINTEAFF. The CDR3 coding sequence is TGTGCCAGCAGCCCCCACCCCACTCTACAGGGGATAAACACTGAAGCTTTCTTT. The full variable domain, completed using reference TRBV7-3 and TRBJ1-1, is GAGVSQTPSNKVTEKGKYVELRCDPISGHTALYWYRQSLGQGPEFLIYFQGTGAADDSGLPNDRFFAVRPEGSVSTLKIQRTERGDSAVYLCASSPHPTLQGINTEAFFGQGTRLTVV.

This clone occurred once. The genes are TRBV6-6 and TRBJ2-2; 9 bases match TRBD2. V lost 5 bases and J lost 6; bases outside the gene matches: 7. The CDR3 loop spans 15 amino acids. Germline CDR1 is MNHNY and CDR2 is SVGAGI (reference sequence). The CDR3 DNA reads TGTGCCAGCAGTAAGCAGCGGGGGGATCCCGGGGAGCTGTTTTTT. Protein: CASSKQRGDPGELFF.

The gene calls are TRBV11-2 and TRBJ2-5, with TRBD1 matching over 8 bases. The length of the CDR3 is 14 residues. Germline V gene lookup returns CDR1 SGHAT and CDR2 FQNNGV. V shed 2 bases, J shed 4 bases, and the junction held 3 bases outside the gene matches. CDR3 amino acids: CASSLMGTGETQYF. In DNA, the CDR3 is TGTGCCAGCAGCTTAATGGGGACAGGAGAGACCCAGTACTTC.

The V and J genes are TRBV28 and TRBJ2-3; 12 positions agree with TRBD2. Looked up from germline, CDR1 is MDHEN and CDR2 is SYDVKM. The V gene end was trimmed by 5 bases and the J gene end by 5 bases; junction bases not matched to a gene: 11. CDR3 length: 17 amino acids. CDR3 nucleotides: TGTGCCAGCAGTCCACACCGACTAGCGGGAGCTGTAGATACGCAGTATTTT. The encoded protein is CASSPHRLAGAVDTQYF.

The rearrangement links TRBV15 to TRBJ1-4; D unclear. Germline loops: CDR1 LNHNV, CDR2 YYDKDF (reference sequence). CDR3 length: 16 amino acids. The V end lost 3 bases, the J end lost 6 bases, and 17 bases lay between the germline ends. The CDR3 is CATSRAPRIVDEKLFF. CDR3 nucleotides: TGTGCCACCAGCAGGGCCCCCAGGATAGTCGATGAAAAACTGTTTTTT.

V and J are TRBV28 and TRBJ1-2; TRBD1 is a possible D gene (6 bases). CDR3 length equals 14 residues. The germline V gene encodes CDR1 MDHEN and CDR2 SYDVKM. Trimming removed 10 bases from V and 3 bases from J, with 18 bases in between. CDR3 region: CATTWTELDYGYTF. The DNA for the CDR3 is TGTGCCACCACTTGGACAGAACTGGACTATGGCTACACCTTC.

The CDR3 loop reads CASSRGRDSRPYNEQFF. Here the CDR3 DNA reads TGTGCCAGCAGCCGCGGCCGGGACAGCAGGCCCTACAATGAGCAGTTCTTC. The chain links TRBV14 to TRBJ2-1; 7 bases are a match to TRBD1. The CDR3 has 17 amino acids. V lost 4 bases, J lost 2 bases, and 11 bases stayed unmatched. Germline values: CDR1 SGHDN, CDR2 FVKESK.

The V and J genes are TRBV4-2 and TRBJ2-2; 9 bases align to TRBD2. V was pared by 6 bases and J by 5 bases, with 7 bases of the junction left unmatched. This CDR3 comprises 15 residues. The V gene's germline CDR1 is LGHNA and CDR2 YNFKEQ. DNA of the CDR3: TGTGCCAGCAGAATAGCGGGGGACGAAACCGGGGAGCTGTTTTTT. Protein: CASRIAGDETGELFF.

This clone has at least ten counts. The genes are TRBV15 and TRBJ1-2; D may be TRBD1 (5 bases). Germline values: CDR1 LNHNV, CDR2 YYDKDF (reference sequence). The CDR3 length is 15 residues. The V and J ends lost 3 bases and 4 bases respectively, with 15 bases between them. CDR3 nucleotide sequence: TGTGCCACCAGCAGTTGGTCGGGGGGATTCTATGGCTACACCTTC. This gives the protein CATSSWSGGFYGYTF.

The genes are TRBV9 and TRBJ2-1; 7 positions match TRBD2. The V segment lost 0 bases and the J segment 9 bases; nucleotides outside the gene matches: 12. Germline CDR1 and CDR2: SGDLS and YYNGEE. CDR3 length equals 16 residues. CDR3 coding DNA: TGTGCCAGCAGCGTAGGGGCGGGAGTGATGGGTGTTGAGCAGTTCTTC. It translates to CASSVGAGVMGVEQFF.

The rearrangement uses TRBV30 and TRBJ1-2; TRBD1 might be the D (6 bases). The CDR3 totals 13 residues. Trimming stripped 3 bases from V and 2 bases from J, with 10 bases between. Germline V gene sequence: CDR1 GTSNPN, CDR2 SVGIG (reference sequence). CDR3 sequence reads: CAWSGQRNYGYTF. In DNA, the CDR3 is TGTGCCTGGAGCGGACAGAGGAACTATGGCTACACCTTC.

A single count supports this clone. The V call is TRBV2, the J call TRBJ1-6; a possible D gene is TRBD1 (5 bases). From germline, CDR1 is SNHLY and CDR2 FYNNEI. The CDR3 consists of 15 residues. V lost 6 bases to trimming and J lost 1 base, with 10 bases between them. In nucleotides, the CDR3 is TGTGCCAGCAGACAAGGACAATCCTATAATTCACCCCTCCACTTT. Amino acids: CASRQGQSYNSPLHF.

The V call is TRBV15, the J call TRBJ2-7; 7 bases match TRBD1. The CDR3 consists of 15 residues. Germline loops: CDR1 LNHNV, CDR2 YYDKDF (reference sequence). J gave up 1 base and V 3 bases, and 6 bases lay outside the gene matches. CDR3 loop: CATSSTGQASYEQYF. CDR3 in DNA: TGTGCCACCAGCAGCACCGGACAGGCTTCCTACGAGCAGTACTTC.

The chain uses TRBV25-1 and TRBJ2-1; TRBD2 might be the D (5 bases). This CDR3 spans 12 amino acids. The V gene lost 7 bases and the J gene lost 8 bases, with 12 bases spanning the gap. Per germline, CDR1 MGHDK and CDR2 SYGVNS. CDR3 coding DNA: TGTGCCAGCATGCGGAGCGGCCATGAGCAGTTCTTC. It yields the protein CASMRSGHEQFF.

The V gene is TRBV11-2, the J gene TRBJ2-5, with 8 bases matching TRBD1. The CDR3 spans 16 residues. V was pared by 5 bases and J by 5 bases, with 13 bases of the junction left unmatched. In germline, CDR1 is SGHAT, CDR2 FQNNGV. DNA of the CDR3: TGTGCCAGCAGCCTAGGCCAGGGGGCCTGGGGGGAGACCCAGTACTTC. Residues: CASSLGQGAWGETQYF.

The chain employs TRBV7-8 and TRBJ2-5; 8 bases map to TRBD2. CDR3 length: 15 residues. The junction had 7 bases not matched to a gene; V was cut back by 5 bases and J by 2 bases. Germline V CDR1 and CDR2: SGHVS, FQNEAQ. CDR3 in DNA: TGTGCCAGCAGCCGCCGGGCTAGCGGGCAAGAGACCCAGTACTTC. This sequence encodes CASSRRASGQETQYF.

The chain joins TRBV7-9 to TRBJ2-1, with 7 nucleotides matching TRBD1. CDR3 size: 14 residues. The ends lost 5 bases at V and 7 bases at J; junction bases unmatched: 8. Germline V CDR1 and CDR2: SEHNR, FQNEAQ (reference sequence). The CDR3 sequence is CASSVQGLRNEQFF. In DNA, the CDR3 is TGTGCCAGCAGCGTACAGGGGTTAAGAAATGAGCAGTTCTTC.